This TCR beta chain appears in the sequencing data of a study of somatic mutations in cytotoxic T cells in rheumatoid arthritis. Study-level information: It was right after diagnosis, before any treatment, that patient blood (more than 26 ml EDTA) was drawn. General study points: The antigen targets of the expanded CD8+ clones were unknown.

Details on this clone: What it binds is not known.

The method was immunoSEQ multiplex PCR; TCRdb's version includes in-frame clones alone and lacks a portion of them. The sample yields about 14,000 clones, about 89% seen once. The study pulled out CD4+ and CD8+ cells with positive magnetic bead selection and then checked their purity by flow cytometry. The sequencing sample was made of CD4+ T cells sorted from blood. The sequence came from a man in his sixties or seventies with rheumatoid arthritis.

Written as DNA, the CDR3 is TGTGCCAGCAGGGAAACAACAGGGGCCGAACAGCCCCAGCATTTT. Its protein product is CASRETTGAEQPQHF. V gene TRBV2 combines with J gene TRBJ1-5; 7 nucleotides agree with TRBD1. V was clipped by 6 bases and J by 7 bases; unmatched bases: 12. CDR1 and CDR2 from the germline V gene are SNHLY and FYNNEI. This CDR3 spans 15 amino acids.